The rows below give T cell receptor beta chains drawn from one sample of a study of OX40 agonist ivuxolimab in advanced cancers. Profiled with immunoSEQ multiplex PCR; TCRdb holds only in-frame clones, not every one. The sample shows around 67,000 clones, roughly 80% of them seen only once. Source: CD4+ or CD8+ T cells sorted from blood, taken in a trial of the OX40 agonist ivuxolimab. All receptors derive from an adult with an advanced solid tumor such as melanoma, head and neck, liver or kidney cancer. CDR3s include the opening cysteine and the closing phenylalanine or tryptophan. The order of the fields is V gene, J gene, D gene, clone size, CDR3 protein, CDR3 DNA. The D gene is left open where the match is weak. Size is stated for part of the rows, as once, few or many counts, or as a class when the clone is expanded.

TRBV7-2	TRBJ1-4	TRBD1	-	CASSFGQGDANEKLFF	TGTGCCAGCAGCTTCGGACAGGGGGATGCTAATGAAAAACTGTTTTTT
TRBV9	TRBJ2-5	-	few	CASSVGGLETQYF	TGTGCCAGCAGCGTAGGGGGATTGGAGACCCAGTACTTC
TRBV6-5	TRBJ1-1	-	-	CASSPSDRNEAFF	TGTGCCAGCAGTCCCTCTGACAGGAATGAAGCTTTCTTT
TRBV5-4	TRBJ1-2	TRBD1	-	CASSKTGTAFSYGYTF	TGTGCCAGCAGCAAGACCGGGACAGCTTTCAGCTATGGCTACACCTTC
TRBV6-5	TRBJ1-3	TRBD1	many	CASSYSQGANLYF	TGTGCCAGCAGTTACTCCCAGGGGGCCAATCTATATTTT
TRBV12-1	TRBJ2-7	-	few	CASSDPFRFSMGGEQYF	TGTGCCAGCAGCGACCCCTTTCGATTCAGCATGGGCGGCGAGCAGTACTTC
TRBV19	TRBJ1-2	TRBD1	-	CASSMGQASIYGYTF	TGTGCCAGTAGTATGGGACAGGCTTCGATCTATGGCTACACCTTC
TRBV5-1	TRBJ2-7	TRBD2	-	CASSLAGSGAAYEQYF	TGCGCCAGCAGCTTGGCAGGTAGCGGGGCAGCCTACGAGCAGTACTTC
TRBV7-8	TRBJ2-7	TRBD2	-	CASSLIRRGVPYEQYF	TGTGCCAGCAGCTTGATACGGCGGGGGGTACCCTACGAGCAGTACTTC
TRBV4-1	TRBJ2-1	TRBD2	-	CASSQVVYGRGEYNEQFF	TGCGCCAGCAGCCAAGTAGTCTACGGGCGGGGGGAATACAATGAGCAGTTCTTC
TRBV9	TRBJ2-1	TRBD1	-	CASSAPRLNQDRGFYNEQFF	TGTGCCAGCAGCGCCCCTAGACTCAATCAGGACAGGGGATTTTACAATGAGCAGTTCTTC
TRBV10-1	TRBJ1-2	TRBD1	-	CASSESGQTYTF	TGCGCCAGCAGTGAGTCGGGACAGACCTACACCTTC
TRBV10-3	TRBJ2-7	TRBD2	-	CATTMGERGGEQYF	TGTGCCACCACTATGGGGGAGCGGGGAGGGGAGCAGTACTTC
TRBV4-1	TRBJ1-3	-	-	CASSQDPGKDGNTIYF	TGCGCCAGCAGCCAAGACCCGGGGAAGGACGGAAACACCATATATTTT